One T cell receptor (beta chain) is described in this entry. Germline CDR1 MNHEY, CDR2 SVGAGI. V lost 3 bases and J lost 2, with 8 bases in between. There are 14 residues in the CDR3. This sample's time point: patch test 1, 2 weeks after DPC sensitization. Treatment here: therapeutic diphenylcyclopropenone sensitization with weekly scalp DPC. The source of the sample is a study of human T cells and chemical hapten exposure. TCRdb called the RACE reads again in MiXCR, with one record for every CDR3 protein. The sample consists of 300,000 to 450,000 distinct CDR3 sequences, approximately 5% of them appearing once.

The receptor was derived from a woman in her 50s with alopecia areata. Some clones in this sample may be carry-over from other donors' samples. Specimen: whole blood, collected in connection with sensitization to the hapten diphenylcyclopropenone (DPC). The rearrangement uses TRBV6-5 and TRBJ1-5; weak D call: TRBD1 (5 bases). CDR3 DNA sequence: TGTGCCAGCAGTTATGAAGGGGGCAATCAGCCCCAGCATTTT. Residues: CASSYEGGNQPQHF.